This TCR beta chain originates from a study of cytomegalovirus exposure and HLA in healthy donors. The PCR contained 60 Vbeta and 13 Jbeta primers. Clones were sequenced by immunoSEQ multiplex PCR, and TCRdb holds only the in-frame ones, with some missing. In the table there are fewer than 150,000 clones, over 60% of which are singletons. Study-wide results and limits: In a later analysis, at a false discovery rate of 0.05, some 15,000 TCR beta sequences were associated with HLA alleles. Donor immune exposure was known only as CMV serostatus.

This CDR3 is 13 amino acids long. Germline CDR1 is KGHSH and CDR2 is LQKENI. Trimming took off 3 bases at V and 5 bases at J, with 8 bases between the two ends. A word on this clone: Antigen specificity is unknown.

The clonotype was recovered from a man between 25 and 39 years old in good health and CMV-seronegative. The chain recombines TRBV18 with TRBJ1-5; D unresolved. The sample consisted of PBMCs. CDR3 amino acids: CASSPGGDQPQHF. CDR3 in DNA: TGTGCCAGCTCACCGGGCGGGGATCAGCCCCAGCATTTT.